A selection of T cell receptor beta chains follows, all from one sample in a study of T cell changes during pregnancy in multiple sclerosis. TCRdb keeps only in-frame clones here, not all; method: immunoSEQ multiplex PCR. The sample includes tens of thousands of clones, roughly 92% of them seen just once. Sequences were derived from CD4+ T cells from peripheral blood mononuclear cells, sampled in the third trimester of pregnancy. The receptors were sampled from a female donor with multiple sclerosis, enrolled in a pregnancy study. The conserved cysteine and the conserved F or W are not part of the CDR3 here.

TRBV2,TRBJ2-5,ASGEPEETQY
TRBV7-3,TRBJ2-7,ASSRSGGAATYEQY
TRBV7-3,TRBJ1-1,ASSSSGTGMTF
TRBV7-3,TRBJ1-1,ASSRQPNTEAF
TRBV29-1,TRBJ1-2,SVGGLGQYYGYT
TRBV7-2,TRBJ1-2,ASSLDGGYGYT
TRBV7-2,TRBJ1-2,ASSPDRVQGYT
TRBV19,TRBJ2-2,ASSITGGRNTGELF
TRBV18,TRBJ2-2,ASSPGTANTGELF
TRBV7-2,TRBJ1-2,ASTSGGGYT
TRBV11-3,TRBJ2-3,ASSLGLAGTSTDTQY
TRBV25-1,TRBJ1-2,ASRDNFYGYT
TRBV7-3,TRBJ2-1,ASRPSGTGDNEQF
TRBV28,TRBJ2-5,ASSPLGTSGGKETQY
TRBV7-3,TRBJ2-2,ASSLDARSGELF
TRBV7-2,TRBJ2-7,ASSPGGRAYEQY
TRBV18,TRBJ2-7,ATAQLAGGYEQY
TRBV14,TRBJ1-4,ASSLFSGDGEKLF
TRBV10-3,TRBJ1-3,AISEGTGGIGTIY
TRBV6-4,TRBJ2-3,ASSDCRNSGALTDTQY
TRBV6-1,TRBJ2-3,ASSETAASGGHTDTQY
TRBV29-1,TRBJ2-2,SVDSGNTGELF
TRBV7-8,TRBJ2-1,ASSLLAGGRNEQF
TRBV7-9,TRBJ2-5,ASSWPQGGPQETQY
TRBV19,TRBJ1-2,ASSPRQGYGYT
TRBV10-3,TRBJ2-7,AISLTTNSGYEQY
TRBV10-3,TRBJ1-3,AIRDSSGNTIY
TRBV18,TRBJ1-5,ASSPEDRNQPQH
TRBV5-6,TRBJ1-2,ASSLELALFYT
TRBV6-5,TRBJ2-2,ASSSPGQGKTGELF
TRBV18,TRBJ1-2,ASSPDRNYGYT
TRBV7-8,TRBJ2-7,ASSSTTYEQY
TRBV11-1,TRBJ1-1,ASRGDGTGTEAF
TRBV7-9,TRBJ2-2,ASPCRDRDSDTGELF
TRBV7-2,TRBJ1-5,ASRGQSNQPQH
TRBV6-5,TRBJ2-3,ASRYIGIGTDTQY
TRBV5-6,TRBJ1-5,ASSWGQNQPQH
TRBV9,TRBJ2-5,ASSEGTSGGQETQY
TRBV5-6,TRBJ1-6,ASSLEGNSPLH
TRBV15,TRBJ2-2,ATSRDRGRRTGELF
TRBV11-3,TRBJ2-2,ASSPRAGGSGELF
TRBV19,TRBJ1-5,ASSTTRQFYSNQPQH
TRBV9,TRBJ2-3,ASSFSGGQSTDTQY
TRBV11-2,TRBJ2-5,ASSLKTSGGPRETQY
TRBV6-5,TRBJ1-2,ASSTFRTRNGYT
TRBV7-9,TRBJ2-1,ASSSPDFYNEQF
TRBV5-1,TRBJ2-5,ASSLGDRQETQY
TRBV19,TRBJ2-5,ASSRGTSGRAETQY